The text below deals with one T cell receptor beta chain. The antigen is not known. Some second doses came at about 4 weeks and others at about 12 weeks; these were pooled. The data were produced by immunoSEQ multiplex PCR, yet TCRdb's version contains in-frame clones alone and is incomplete. The data contain just over 150,000 clones, about 89% of them seen just once; the ten biggest clones take up about 9.8%. The data stem from a study of T cell responses to AZD1222 COVID-19 vaccine. The study's findings and limits: Mapped onto spike, vaccine-associated CD4 TCRs spanned it and were dominant at 160-218 and 743-854. Donor demographics were predominantly white British with a female majority; clonal diversity may be underestimated. It was only a handful of AZD1222 recipients who were seropositive at baseline.

The clonotype was recovered from an adult who received the AZD1222 COVID-19 vaccine. Sample: peripheral blood, taken 28 days after the second AZD1222 dose.

The CDR3: CASSKALRRGTGSSYNEQFF. Written as DNA, the CDR3 is TGTGCCAGCAGCAAAGCGCTCAGGCGAGGGACAGGGAGCTCCTACAATGAGCAGTTCTTC. The chain couples TRBV21-1 to TRBJ2-1; the D call TRBD1 from the table was never checked on the DNA. TRBV21-1 is given as a pseudogene. This CDR3 is built from 20 residues.